This entry lists 27 T cell receptor beta chains sequenced from one sample in a study of blood T cells in healthy people across ages (dated by TCRdb to between 2014 and 2017). Library preparation was by 5' RACE. TCRdb lists the instrument as Illumina HiSeq 2500. The second PCR ran for roughly 7 to 12 cycles and used a J-beta primer mix along with a sample-barcoded 5' primer. TCRdb passed the public sequencing reads through fastp at Q25 and MiXCR, retaining productive beta sequences. Each record represents a unique CDR3 protein, reported with the most common genes and DNA among its rows. The sample includes about 2 million distinct CDR3 sequences, with roughly 49% observed a single time. Clones ranked in the top ten supply less than 2.5% of the sample. The specimen sequenced was blood. Receptor source: a woman aged 40 to 50 in good health.

There are a few counts of this clonotype. V usage is TRBV7-2 and J usage is TRBJ2-5; tentative D call: TRBD2 (6 bases). The CDR3 contains 16 residues. Deletions cut 5 bases from V and 2 bases from J, with 18 bases between. Germline lookup yields CDR1 SGHTA and CDR2 FQGNSA. The CDR3 loop reads CASSPRGGASQETQYF. The DNA of the CDR3 is TGTGCCAGCAGCCCGCGGGGCGGGGCGTCTCAAGAGACCCAGTACTTC.

This clonotype was counted only a few times. The CDR3 sequence: CASSQDAGWRDYGYTF. CDR3 in DNA: TGTGCCAGCAGCCAAGATGCCGGGTGGAGAGACTATGGCTACACCTTC. The rearrangement joins TRBV4-2 to TRBJ1-2; no clear D gene. Germline-derived CDR1 and CDR2 are LGHNA and YNFKEQ. V shed 0 bases and J shed 3 bases, with 14 bases lying between them. The length of the CDR3 is 16 residues.

The V and J genes are TRBV20-1 and TRBJ2-5; 11 bases map to TRBD1. The CDR3 is 16 amino acids. CDR1 is DFQATT and CDR2 is SNEGSKA in the germline V gene (reference sequence). With 3 bases clipped from V and 6 bases from J, the junction kept 12 bases outside the gene matches. The CDR3 coding sequence is TGCAGTGCTAGCGTTCGGGGACAGGGGGGGAAAAAGACCCAGTACTTC. Translating it yields CSASVRGQGGKKTQYF.

This clonotype was counted once. The chain has TRBV5-6 and TRBJ2-7, with D perhaps being TRBD1 or TRBD2 (5 bases each). This CDR3 contains 15 residues. The germline CDR1 and CDR2 sequences are SGHDT and YYEEEE. Trimming stripped 5 bases from V and 2 bases from J, with 17 bases between. This CDR3 reads CASRRGGINTYEQYF. The DNA for the CDR3 is TGTGCCAGCAGACGTGGGGGAATAAATACCTACGAGCAGTACTTC.

To note about this clonotype: One end of the junction is discordant with germline, which a read error may explain. The gene calls are TRBV5-1 and TRBJ2-1; 7 nucleotides align to TRBD1. Germline assignment: CDR1 SGHRS and CDR2 YFSETQ. This CDR3 region has 17 residues. The chain's CDR3 is CASILGRDSMGRNEQFF. CDR3 DNA sequence: TGCGCCAGCATCTTGGGCCGGGACAGCATGGGAAGAAATGAGCAGTTCTTC.

CDR3 in DNA: TGTGCCAGTGTCGGGAGCCCCGGGATCTATGGTTCTGGGGCCAACGTCCTGACTTTC. It is translated as CASVGSPGIYGSGANVLTF. The V gene is TRBV2, the J gene TRBJ2-6; weak D call: TRBD2 (6 bases). V was pared by 9 bases and J by 1 base, with 25 bases between. The CDR3 is made up of 19 amino acids. CDR1 and CDR2 from the germline V gene are SNHLY and FYNNEI.

This clonotype came up a few times. The J gene is TRBJ2-7, the V gene TRBV7-9, with 7 bases identical to TRBD1. V gave up 5 bases and J gave up 7 bases; unmatched junction bases: 8. CDR1 SEHNR and CDR2 FQNEAQ come from the germline V gene (reference sequence). CDR3 length equals 13 residues. The CDR3 coding sequence is TGTGCCAGCAGCCCCGGGACAGCAGGGGAGCAGTACTTC. This translates into CASSPGTAGEQYF.

This clonotype appeared a few times. This chain uses TRBV6-5 with TRBJ2-6, with unresolved D. The CDR3 has 14 residues. Germline assignment: CDR1 MNHEY and CDR2 SVGAGI. The V end was cut by 10 bases, the J end by 0 bases, with 10 bases between. Written as DNA, the CDR3 is TGTGCCACCTACAGATCCTCTGGGGCCAACGTCCTGACTTTC. Its translation is CATYRSSGANVLTF.

The chain carries TRBV20-1 and TRBJ2-7, with D tentatively TRBD1 (7 bases). The J call may be wrong; the DNA end is better matched by TRBJ2-4. CDR1 and CDR2 (germline): DFQATT, SNEGSKA (reference sequence). The CDR3 runs to 15 residues. CDR3 DNA sequence: TGCAGTGCTAGAGCCGCAGGGGGGAATAAAAACATTCAGTACTTC. Translation gives CSARAAGGNKNIQYF.

This chain connects TRBV7-9 to TRBJ2-7; 11 bases line up with TRBD2. Germline loops: CDR1 SEHNR, CDR2 FQNEAQ (reference sequence). This CDR3 is built from 19 residues. With 2 bases clipped from V and 2 bases from J, the junction kept 14 bases outside the gene matches. The CDR3 protein is CASSLRDGTSGILTYEQYF. CDR3 coding DNA: TGTGCCAGCAGCTTAAGGGACGGGACTAGCGGAATCCTAACCTACGAGCAGTACTTC.

The V and J genes are TRBV5-1 and TRBJ2-5; D not certain. Germline lookup yields CDR1 SGHRS and CDR2 YFSETQ. The V and J ends lost 4 bases and 7 bases respectively, with 8 bases between them. This CDR3 has 11 residues. CDR3 nucleotide sequence: TGCGCCAGCAGCGTGACTGGGACCCAGTACTTC. Translated: CASSVTGTQYF.

On this clonotype: The junction shows a germline mismatch at one end, possibly a read error. V gene TRBV18 combines with J gene TRBJ2-5; D might be TRBD1 (5 bases). This CDR3 has 13 residues. Looked up from germline, CDR1 is KGHSH and CDR2 is LQKENI. CDR3 sequence (DNA): TGTGCCAGCTCACCAATCAGGGTAGAGACTCAGTACTTC. Translation gives CASSPIRVETQYF.

V is TRBV5-1 and J is TRBJ1-4; TRBD1 is a possible D gene (5 bases). The germline V gene has CDR1 SGHRS and CDR2 YFSETQ. The CDR3 covers 15 residues. Trimming removed 3 bases at V and 7 bases at J, with 16 bases between. CDR3 region: CASSSPGERAEKLFF. CDR3 coding DNA: TGCGCCAGCAGCTCCCCGGGGGAGCGGGCTGAAAAACTGTTTTTT.

This clonotype has more than one count but fewer than ten. V and J are TRBV24-1 and TRBJ2-5; D may be TRBD1 (5 bases). The V and J ends lost 0 bases and 0 bases respectively, with 13 bases between them. This CDR3 comprises 17 residues. Germline values: CDR1 KGHDR, CDR2 SFDVKD. The CDR3 sequence is CATSDLNTGYHQETQYF. CDR3 nucleotide sequence: TGTGCCACCAGTGATTTGAACACAGGATATCACCAAGAGACCCAGTACTTC.

The chain combines TRBV12-3 or TRBV12-4 with TRBJ1-6; D is undetermined. The CDR3 consists of 13 residues. V dropped 6 bases and J dropped 12 bases, with 15 bases sitting between them. The CDR3 reads CASRPADRKPLHF. CDR3 in DNA: TGTGCCAGCAGGCCAGCGGATCGCAAACCCCTCCACTTT.

This clonotype appeared once. Here the CDR3 reads CATSRERGVDPLSSYNEQFF. CDR3 DNA sequence: TGTGCCACCAGCAGAGAGCGGGGGGTCGATCCTCTTTCCTCCTACAATGAGCAGTTCTTC. This chain uses TRBV15 with TRBJ2-1; TRBD2 aligns across 8 bases. V lost 0 bases to trimming and J lost 0 bases; unmatched junction nucleotides: 13. Germline assignment: CDR1 LNHNV and CDR2 YYDKDF (reference sequence). This CDR3 is built from 20 residues.

The rearrangement joins TRBV7-8 to TRBJ2-2; possibly TRBD2 for D (5 bases). Germline V CDR1 and CDR2: SGHVS, FQNEAQ. V lost 5 bases, J lost 4 bases, and 17 bases lay in between. There are 16 residues in the CDR3. The CDR3 nucleotides read TGTGCCAGCAGCCCGATAGAGTCGGCGGGCACCGGGGAGCTGTTTTTT. Translating it yields CASSPIESAGTGELFF.

This clonotype was seen a handful of times. V usage is TRBV6-5 and J usage is TRBJ2-5, with unresolved D. The CDR3 contains 11 residues. Trimming pared 4 bases from V and 12 bases from J, leaving 12 bases between. Germline V gene data show CDR1 as MNHEY and CDR2 as SVGAGI. In nucleotides, the CDR3 is TGTGCCAGCAGTTCCCCGGGTCAAGAGTACTTC. Protein product: CASSSPGQEYF.

The chain links TRBV18 to TRBJ2-7; TRBD1 agrees at 12 bases. J was trimmed by 3 bases and V by 6 bases; bases with no gene match: 6. This CDR3 region has 15 residues. Germline assignment: CDR1 KGHSH and CDR2 LQKENI. The chain's CDR3 is CASSSGQGALYEQYV. In nucleotides, the CDR3 is TGTGCCAGCTCTTCGGGACAGGGGGCCCTCTACGAGCAGTACGTC.

As concerns this clonotype: Since a much larger clone is just one base distant, this may be a read error. The chain carries TRBV29-1 and TRBJ2-5; 8 bases align to TRBD1. Germline lookup yields CDR1 SQVTM and CDR2 ANQGSEA. Unmatched junction bases numbered 2, after V lost 4 bases and J lost 4 bases. CDR3 length: 12 residues. CDR3 sequence (DNA): TGCAGCGTTGCGACAGGGGTAGAGACCCAGTACTTC. Residues: CSVATGVETQYF.

The V gene is TRBV10-3, the J gene TRBJ2-1; 8 nucleotides agree with TRBD2. Germline V CDR1 and CDR2: ENHRY, SYGVKD. The CDR3 length is 15 residues. The trim removed 6 bases at V and 0 bases at J, leaving 4 bases unmatched. CDR3 region: CAIRPSGGSYNEQFF. CDR3 in DNA: TGTGCCATCAGGCCGAGCGGGGGCTCCTACAATGAGCAGTTCTTC.

This chain connects TRBV6-2 or TRBV6-3 to TRBJ1-1; D remains ambiguous. There are 13 residues in the CDR3. Looked up from germline, CDR1 is MNHEY and CDR2 is SVGEGT. The V end lost 2 bases, the J end lost 7 bases, and 11 bases lay between the germline ends. DNA of the CDR3: TGTGCCAGCAGTTACCGGGGTAAGGTTGAAGCTTTCTTT. Translation: CASSYRGKVEAFF.

The chain employs TRBV29-1 and TRBJ2-5; D remains unclear. V lost 6 bases and J lost 0, with 14 bases in between. The CDR3 is made up of 14 amino acids. Germline V lookup: CDR1 SQVTM, CDR2 ANQGSEA. The CDR3 is CSVARRLDQETQYF. Written as DNA, the CDR3 is TGCAGCGTCGCTAGGCGGCTCGACCAAGAGACCCAGTACTTC.

This clonotype has only a few counts. The chain joins TRBV7-2 to TRBJ2-3, with unresolved D. The V gene's germline CDR1 is SGHTA and CDR2 FQGNSA. The CDR3 extends over 13 amino acids. Trimming took 1 base from V and 6 from J, leaving 8 bases between them. CDR3 sequence reads: CASSLVGWDTQYF. CDR3 sequence (DNA): TGTGCCAGCAGCTTAGTGGGGTGGGATACGCAGTATTTT.

This clonotype was recorded a few times. The V gene is TRBV27, the J gene TRBJ2-3; 10 bases match TRBD2. Germline CDR1 MNHEY, CDR2 SMNVEV (reference sequence). The CDR3 is made up of 14 amino acids. V trimming: 5 bases; J trimming: 4 bases; junction bases outside the gene matches: 3. The CDR3: CASSLAGASDTQYF. Here the CDR3 DNA reads TGTGCCAGCAGTCTAGCGGGGGCTTCAGATACGCAGTATTTT.

V is TRBV29-1 and J is TRBJ2-5, with D tentatively TRBD1 (5 bases). The V and J ends lost 1 base and 2 bases respectively, with 8 bases between them. The CDR3 consists of 13 residues. The V gene's germline CDR1 is SQVTM and CDR2 ANQGSEA. In DNA form, the CDR3 reads TGCAGCGTTGAAGGCCAGGGACAAGAGACCCAGTACTTC. Encoded protein: CSVEGQGQETQYF.

This clonotype was counted a single time. This chain links TRBV6-6 with TRBJ1-2; the match to TRBD1 covers 7 bases. Germline V CDR1 and CDR2: MNHNY, SVGAGI (reference sequence). CDR3 length equals 16 residues. The trim removed 2 bases at V and 3 bases at J, leaving 9 bases unmatched. CDR3 coding DNA: TGTGCCAGCAGTTACGAGGGTCAGGGGGGCTACTATGGCTACACCTTC. Its translation is CASSYEGQGGYYGYTF.